These 10 T cell receptor beta chains originate from one sample sequenced in a study of T cell changes during pregnancy in multiple sclerosis. Using immunoSEQ multiplex PCR, the repertoire was profiled, and TCRdb retains in-frame clones only, with some absent. In the table there are around 75,000 clones, 94% of which are singletons. The sequences come from CD4+ T cells from peripheral blood mononuclear cells, collected after pregnancy. These TCRs come from a female donor with multiple sclerosis, enrolled in a pregnancy study.

This clone was observed once. V gene TRBV5-1 combines with J gene TRBJ2-7, with 8 bases aligning to TRBD1. This CDR3 spans 16 amino acids. The germline V gene has CDR1 SGHRS and CDR2 YFSETQ. V lost 1 base to trimming and J lost 2 bases; unmatched junction nucleotides: 8. CDR3 nucleotide sequence: TGCGCCAGCAGCTTGACATTGGACAGGGCCCCCTACGAGCAGTACTTC. This translates into CASSLTLDRAPYEQYF.

V and J are TRBV21-1 and TRBJ1-2; the D call TRBD1 from the table was never checked on the DNA. TRBV21-1 represents a pseudogene. This CDR3 has 17 residues. CDR3 DNA: TGTGCCAGCAGCTCCACCCTGGACAGCTTTACTAACTATGGCTACACCTTC. Translated: CASSSTLDSFTNYGYTF.

The rearrangement joins TRBV18 to TRBJ2-2; no definite D call. V was clipped by 6 bases and J by 6 bases, with 20 bases between them. This CDR3 spans 16 amino acids. CDR1 and CDR2 (germline): KGHSH, LQKENI. CDR3 nucleotides: TGTGCCAGCTCTTCCACCGGCCAGGCCAGGTCCGGGGAGCTGTTTTTT. It specifies CASSSTGQARSGELFF.

This rearrangement joins TRBV5-6 to TRBJ1-5; the D is unclear. CDR3 length equals 15 residues. V lost 2 bases and J lost 2, with 11 bases in between. Germline V CDR1 and CDR2: SGHDT, YYEEEE. The CDR3 protein is CASSFRGSGNQPQHF. The CDR3 nucleotides are TGTGCCAGCAGCTTCCGAGGGTCCGGCAATCAGCCCCAGCATTTT.

The rearrangement joins TRBV2 to TRBJ2-3; 8 bases fit TRBD1. The CDR3 extends over 18 amino acids. The ends lost 6 bases at V and 3 bases at J; junction bases unmatched: 17. Germline CDR1 and CDR2: SNHLY and FYNNEI. The DNA for the CDR3 is TGTGCCAGCAGGGCCCGGACAGGGCAGAGCCGAAGAACAGATACGCAGTATTTT. As protein: CASRARTGQSRRTDTQYF.

The chain couples TRBV2 to TRBJ2-7, with 9 bases identical to TRBD2. Trimming cost V 7 bases and J 6 bases; bases outside gene matches: 1. This CDR3 has 11 amino acids. CDR1 and CDR2 (germline): SNHLY, FYNNEI. The chain's CDR3 is CASTSGVEQYF. The CDR3 region has the DNA TGTGCCAGCACTAGCGGGGTCGAGCAGTACTTC.

This sequence joins TRBV2 and TRBJ2-7, with 7 bases identical to TRBD2. The CDR3 totals 16 residues. Per the germline V gene, CDR1 is SNHLY and CDR2 is FYNNEI. J gave up 5 bases and V 2 bases, and 12 bases lay outside the gene matches. The CDR3 DNA follows: TGTGCCAGCAGTGAAAGTTCCGGACTAGTGGGGCACGAGCAGTACTTC. Protein sequence: CASSESSGLVGHEQYF.

The chain has TRBV27 and TRBJ2-1; D is perhaps TRBD2 (6 bases). V was clipped by 10 bases and J by 0 bases, with 10 bases between them. Germline V gene lookup returns CDR1 MNHEY and CDR2 SMNVEV (reference sequence). The CDR3 runs to 13 residues. The CDR3: CATGGSSYNEQFF. The DNA for the CDR3 is TGTGCCACAGGAGGGAGCTCCTACAATGAGCAGTTCTTC.

The genes are TRBV28 and TRBJ1-4; a possible D gene is TRBD1 (6 bases). Germline V CDR1 and CDR2: MDHEN, SYDVKM. The CDR3 runs to 14 residues. The V end lost 3 bases, the J end lost 10 bases, and 15 bases lay between the germline ends. In nucleotides, the CDR3 is TGTGCCAGCAGTTTCTCGTCAGGGGTCGGAAAACTGTTTTTT. Amino acid sequence: CASSFSSGVGKLFF.

This chain uses TRBV29-1 with TRBJ2-1; 11 positions match TRBD2. V trimming: 6 bases; J trimming: 6 bases; junction bases outside the gene matches: 7. The CDR3 contains 14 residues. Germline CDR1 is SQVTM and CDR2 is ANQGSEA. CDR3 in DNA: TGCAGCGTACGGTCTAGCGGGGGGCCCAATGAGCAGTTCTTC. The encoded protein is CSVRSSGGPNEQFF.